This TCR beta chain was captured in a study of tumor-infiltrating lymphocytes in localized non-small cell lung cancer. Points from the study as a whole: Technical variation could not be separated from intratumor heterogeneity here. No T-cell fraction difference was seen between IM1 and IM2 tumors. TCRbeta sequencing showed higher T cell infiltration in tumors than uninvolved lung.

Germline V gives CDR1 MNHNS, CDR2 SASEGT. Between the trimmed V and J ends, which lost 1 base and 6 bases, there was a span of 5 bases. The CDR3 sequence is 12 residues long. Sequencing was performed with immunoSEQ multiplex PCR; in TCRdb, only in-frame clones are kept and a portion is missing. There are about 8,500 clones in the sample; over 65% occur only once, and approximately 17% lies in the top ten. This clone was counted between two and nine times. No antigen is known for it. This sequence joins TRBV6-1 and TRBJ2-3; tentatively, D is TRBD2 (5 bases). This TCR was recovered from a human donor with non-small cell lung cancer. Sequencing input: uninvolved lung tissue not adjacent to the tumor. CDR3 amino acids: CASSEGGDTQYF. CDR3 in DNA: TGTGCCAGCAGTGAAGGAGGGGATACGCAGTATTTT.